These 12 T cell receptor beta chains originate from one sample sequenced in a study of Ad26.COV2.S vaccination and SARS-CoV-2 variants. Clones were sequenced by immunoSEQ multiplex PCR, and TCRdb holds only the in-frame ones, with some missing. In the table there are roughly 300,000 clones, around 89% of which are singletons. The treatment was: around 19 received Ad26.COV2.S at low or high dose, single or two shots; about 5 received placebo; per-sample allocation not given. Day 63 after the first injection of vaccine or placebo was the sampling time. Sequenced here: peripheral blood, sampled in a trial of Ad26.COV2.S vaccine versus placebo. All receptors derive from a person aged 18-65 years who received the Ad26.COV2.S COVID-19 vaccine or a placebo.

This clone has just a few counts. The chain joins TRBV28 to TRBJ2-3, with TRBD2 matching over 9 bases. Trimming removed 5 bases from V and 3 bases from J; junction bases left unmatched: 12. Germline V gene lookup returns CDR1 MDHEN and CDR2 SYDVKM. This CDR3 has 17 residues. For the CDR3, the DNA is TGTGCCAGCAGTCTGGATGATAGCGGGAGTGGAACAGATACGCAGTATTTT. Translated: CASSLDDSGSGTDTQYF.

This rearrangement joins TRBV7-9 to TRBJ1-1; D remains unclear. The germline CDR1 and CDR2 sequences are SEHNR and FQNEAQ (reference sequence). Trimming pared 4 bases from V and 11 bases from J, leaving 14 bases between. The CDR3 loop spans 12 amino acids. DNA of the CDR3: TGTGCCAGCAGCTCCAACAGCGTCGGGGCTTTCTTT. Encoded protein: CASSSNSVGAFF.

V and J are TRBV7-2 and TRBJ1-6, with TRBD1 matching 10 bases. After removal of 4 bases from V and 7 bases from J, the junction contained 4 bases not matched to a gene. CDR3 length: 15 residues. Germline V lookup: CDR1 SGHTA, CDR2 FQGNSA. CDR3 nucleotides: TGTGCCAGCAGCTCCGGGACAGGGGAAAATTCACCCCTCCACTTT. Translated: CASSSGTGENSPLHF.

This clone was counted once. The rearrangement uses TRBV11-3 and TRBJ2-1, with D tentatively TRBD2 (6 bases). The V and J ends lost 2 bases and 0 bases respectively, with 8 bases between them. This CDR3 is 15 amino acids long. CDR1 and CDR2 from the germline V gene are SGHNT and YENEEA. The CDR3 DNA reads TGTGCCAGCAGCTTAAGCGGGTCCTCCTACAATGAGCAGTTCTTC. It encodes CASSLSGSSYNEQFF.

The chain recombines TRBV7-9 with TRBJ1-6; TRBD1 agrees at 8 bases. CDR3 length equals 16 residues. Trimming took 3 bases from V and 6 from J; bases not matched to a gene: 7. CDR1 is SEHNR and CDR2 is FQNEAQ in the germline V gene (reference sequence). The CDR3: CASSFQGAHPNSPLHF. The CDR3 DNA reads as TGTGCCAGCAGCTTTCAGGGGGCGCACCCTAATTCACCCCTCCACTTT. Full variable domain (outside the CDR3, taken from reference TRBV7-9 and TRBJ1-6): DTGVSQNPRHKITKRGQNVTFRCDPISEHNRLYWYRQTLGQGPEFLTYFQNEAQLEKSRLLSDRFSAERPKGSFSTLEIQRTEQGDSAMYLCASSFQGAHPNSPLHFGNGTRLTVT.

The chain employs TRBV2 and TRBJ1-2; TRBD1 is a possible D gene (5 bases). Germline CDR1 and CDR2: SNHLY and FYNNEI. The V and J ends lost 3 bases and 8 bases respectively, with 19 bases between them. This CDR3 contains 15 residues. Here the CDR3 DNA reads TGTGCCAGCAGTGACATTGGGGCCCGAGTCCGGGGCTACACCTTC. Translating gives CASSDIGARVRGYTF.

The chain recombines TRBV12-5 with TRBJ2-1; D is possibly TRBD1 or TRBD2 (5 bases each). The CDR3 extends over 16 amino acids. Trimming shortened V by 0 bases and J by 3 bases, and 12 bases separated the two germline ends. Looked up from germline, CDR1 is LGHNT and CDR2 is FRNRAP. Here the CDR3 reads CASGLVLGDLYNEQFF. The CDR3 DNA sequence: TGTGCTAGTGGTTTGGTCCTAGGGGACCTCTACAATGAGCAGTTCTTC.

This clone has just one count. The rearrangement links TRBV10-2 to TRBJ2-1; TRBD2 aligns across 11 bases. The junction had 6 bases not matched to a gene; V was cut back by 2 bases and J by 9 bases. CDR3 length equals 15 residues. The V gene's germline CDR1 is WSHSY and CDR2 SAAADI. CDR3 in amino acids: CASSEPRLAGGEQFF. The CDR3 DNA reads TGCGCCAGCAGTGAGCCCAGGCTAGCGGGAGGTGAGCAGTTCTTC.

V and J are TRBV4-1 and TRBJ1-5; D may be TRBD1 (5 bases). Germline values: CDR1 MGHRA, CDR2 YSYEKL. The V and J ends lost 1 base and 6 bases respectively, with 16 bases between them. The CDR3 has 16 residues. The CDR3 sequence: CASSQAGRGRSQPQHF. The DNA of the CDR3 is TGCGCCAGCAGCCAAGCGGGAAGGGGTAGGAGTCAGCCCCAGCATTTT.

The rearrangement joins TRBV2 to TRBJ1-2; TRBD1 matches at 8 bases. V lost 6 bases, J lost 4 bases, and 10 bases stayed unmatched. CDR1 is SNHLY, CDR2 FYNNEI, per germline. This CDR3 is 15 amino acids long. In DNA form, the CDR3 reads TGTGCCAGCAGAGCGACAGGGGACCCGGGCTATGGCTACACCTTC. Translating gives CASRATGDPGYGYTF.

V and J are TRBV2 and TRBJ1-6, with D perhaps TRBD1 (5 bases). The V end lost 7 bases, the J end lost 9 bases, and 13 bases lay between the germline ends. This CDR3 is built from 13 residues. CDR1 is SNHLY and CDR2 is FYNNEI in the germline V gene. DNA for the CDR3: TGTGCCAGCACCAAGACAGTGGCTTCACCCCTCCACTTT. This translates into CASTKTVASPLHF.

The rearrangement links TRBV28 to TRBJ1-1, with a possible D match to TRBD1 (5 bases). This CDR3 has 13 amino acids. Germline CDR1 reads MDHEN; CDR2 reads SYDVKM. V dropped 3 bases and J dropped 5 bases, with 10 bases sitting between them. CDR3 loop: CASSFSGRTEAFF. As DNA, the CDR3 is TGTGCCAGCAGTTTTTCGGGGCGGACTGAAGCTTTCTTT.